This TCR beta chain was found in a study of blood T cell repertoires in COVID-19. Whole-study context: There were acute and convalescent COVID-19 samples, and they came from the United States, Italy and Spain. Nucleic acid was either cDNA or gDNA, and it came from T cells, B-cell-depleted T cells, or PBMCs.

The CDR3 runs 13 residues. CDR1 and CDR2 (germline): SGHRS, YFSETQ. V lost 1 base to trimming and J lost 5 bases, with 7 bases between them. Study processing details: For nucleated cells, counts were estimated from reference gene primer amplification. Clones were read by immunoSEQ multiplex PCR, and TCRdb kept only the in-frame ones, dropping some. V, J and clone size reflect that table, while D and trimming were determined from the DNA. The sample includes 100,000 to 150,000 clones, 87% seen only once; the top ten take less than 2.5%. This sequence was found in a man aged 50 to 60 with active COVID-19. Sample: peripheral blood. V gene TRBV5-1 combines with J gene TRBJ2-1; D is ambiguous. The CDR3 region is CASSLMTHNEQFF. In nucleotides, the CDR3 is TGCGCCAGCAGCTTGATGACTCACAATGAGCAGTTCTTC.